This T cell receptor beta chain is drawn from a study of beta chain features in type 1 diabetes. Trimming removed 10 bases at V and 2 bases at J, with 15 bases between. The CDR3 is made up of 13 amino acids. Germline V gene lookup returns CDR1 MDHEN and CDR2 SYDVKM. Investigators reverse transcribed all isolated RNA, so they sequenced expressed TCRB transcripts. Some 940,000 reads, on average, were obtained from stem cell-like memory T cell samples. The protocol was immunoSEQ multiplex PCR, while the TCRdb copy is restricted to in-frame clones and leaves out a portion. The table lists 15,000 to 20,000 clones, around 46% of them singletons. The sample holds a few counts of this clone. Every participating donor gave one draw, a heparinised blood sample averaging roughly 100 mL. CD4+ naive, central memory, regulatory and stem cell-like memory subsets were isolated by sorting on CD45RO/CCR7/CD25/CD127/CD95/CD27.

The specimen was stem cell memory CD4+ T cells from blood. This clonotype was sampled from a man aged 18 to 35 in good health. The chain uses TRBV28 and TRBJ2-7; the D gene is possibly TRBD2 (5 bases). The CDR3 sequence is CATQRDGTYEQYF. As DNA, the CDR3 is TGTGCCACCCAAAGAGACGGGACCTACGAGCAGTACTTC.